The text below deals with one T cell receptor beta chain. No antigen is known for it. Sequential positive selection took CD4 T cells first, then CD8 T cells. This entry is derived from a study of naive and memory T cell subsets. Study-wide findings and caveats: Possibly reflecting memory cells re-expressing CD45RA, a few larger clonotypes occurred in naive repertoires, especially CD8. Over 95% of naive TCR sequences appeared only once after error correction, unlike memory subsets. Clonotypes are single alpha or beta chains, not paired receptors.

Two oligonucleotides, mixed equimolar, formed the beta constant-region primer covering TRBC1 and TRBC2. Four rounds of PCR amplified the ligated cDNA using nested alpha and beta constant-region primers plus SP2. TCRdb called the UMI-ligation and nested PCR reads again in MiXCR, with one record for every CDR3 protein. The top ten hold 0.13% of the sample, which has roughly 99,000 distinct CDR3 sequences, roughly 10% seen once. The germline V gene has CDR1 SQVTM and CDR2 ANQGSEA. This CDR3 comprises 13 residues. The germline V and J ends were trimmed by 3 bases and 0 bases, with 9 bases remaining between them.

Sequenced sample: naive CD4+ T cells from blood. The sequence was collected from a human donor in good health. The J gene is TRBJ2-7, the V gene TRBV29-1; perhaps TRBD2 as D (6 bases). In nucleotides, the CDR3 is TGCAGCGTTGATATCGGGAGCTCCTACGAGCAGTACTTC. Its protein is CSVDIGSSYEQYF.